The 18 T cell receptor beta chains presented below share a single source sample, sequenced in a study of read filtering for tumor transcriptome and immune sequencing. This library used around 400 ng RNA and molecular barcoded adaptors spanning alpha/delta and beta/gamma chains. TCRdb used MiXCR to reprocess the reads, holding one entry per CDR3 protein. This sample has tens of thousands of distinct CDR3 sequences; 14% occur once, and the top ten carry around 7.3%. Material for sequencing was a population of CD138-negative cells sorted from bone marrow. Receptors were obtained from a donor at least 40 years old with multiple myeloma.

This clonotype was seen repeatedly, ten times or more. V is TRBV5-5 and J is TRBJ2-7; weak D call: TRBD2 (5 bases). V dropped 0 bases and J dropped 2 bases, with 12 bases sitting between them. The V gene's germline CDR1 is SGHKS and CDR2 YYEKEE (reference sequence). This CDR3 has 15 residues. DNA for the CDR3: TGTGCCAGCAGCTTGGCCGGCGGGTTTACCTACGAGCAGTACTTC. It encodes CASSLAGGFTYEQYF.

This clonotype has ten or more counts. The chain recombines TRBV29-1 with TRBJ2-7, with D tentatively TRBD1 (5 bases). Germline V gene lookup returns CDR1 SQVTM and CDR2 ANQGSEA. The CDR3 totals 11 residues. V lost 5 bases, J lost 7 bases, and 12 bases lay in between. CDR3 residues: CSVRQNLEQYF. For the CDR3, the DNA is TGCAGCGTTAGACAGAACTTGGAGCAGTACTTC.

This clonotype is medium-sized. The chain employs TRBV7-6 and TRBJ2-1; TRBD2 agrees at 11 bases. CDR3 length: 15 amino acids. The V and J ends lost 5 bases and 4 bases, in that order; junction bases with no gene match: 4. In germline, CDR1 is SGHVS, CDR2 FNYEAQ. The CDR3: CASSGVAGGYNEQFF. CDR3 sequence (DNA): TGTGCCAGCAGCGGGGTAGCGGGAGGGTACAATGAGCAGTTCTTC.

This clonotype was seen a handful of times. A read error may be the cause here, since a much bigger clone is one base away. The genes are TRBV5-4 and TRBJ1-4, with D maybe TRBD1 (6 bases). The CDR3 is 15 amino acids. Germline V gene lookup returns CDR1 SGHNT and CDR2 YYREEE (reference sequence). CDR3 residues: CASSSGQTTNEELFF. The CDR3, as DNA: TGTGCCAGCAGCTCAGGACAGACAACTAATGAAGAACTGTTTTTT.

This clonotype was observed many times. V usage is TRBV7-6 and J usage is TRBJ2-2, with TRBD1 identical over 8 bases. There are 18 residues in the CDR3. Germline V gives CDR1 SGHVS, CDR2 FNYEAQ. With 4 bases clipped from V and 4 bases from J, the junction kept 14 bases outside the gene matches. The CDR3: CASSSSPGRGRGTGELFF. CDR3 DNA: TGTGCCAGCAGCTCCTCCCCGGGCAGGGGGCGCGGCACCGGGGAGCTGTTTTTT.

This clonotype was seen at least ten times. This chain links TRBV28 with TRBJ2-3; possible D gene TRBD2, 6 bases. The CDR3 runs 15 residues. V lost 7 bases and J lost 0, with 14 bases in between. Germline values: CDR1 MDHEN, CDR2 SYDVKM. The CDR3 spells CASTLEGGSTDTQYF. The CDR3 nucleotides are TGTGCCAGCACCCTAGAGGGAGGAAGCACAGATACGCAGTATTTT.

The V and J genes are TRBV28 and TRBJ1-1; 9 bases agree with TRBD1. The CDR3 consists of 14 residues. In germline, CDR1 is MDHEN, CDR2 SYDVKM. J gave up 11 bases and V 6 bases, and 13 bases lay outside the gene matches. CDR3 nucleotide sequence: TGTGCCAGCAGCTTAGCCCGGGACAGGGTCGGGGCTTTCTTT. Its protein is CASSLARDRVGAFF. Full variable domain (outside the CDR3, taken from reference TRBV28 and TRBJ1-1): DVKVTQSSRYLVKRTGEKVFLECVQDMDHENMFWYRQDPGLGLRLIYFSYDVKMKEKGDIPEGYSVSREKKERFSLILESASTNQTSMYLCASSLARDRVGAFFGQGTRLTVV.

This clonotype has a count of ten or more. The chain joins TRBV20-1 to TRBJ2-3; TRBD1 is a possible D gene (6 bases). This CDR3 has 12 amino acids. Looked up from germline, CDR1 is DFQATT and CDR2 is SNEGSKA (reference sequence). With 5 bases removed from V and 4 bases from J, the gap between germline ends came to 10 bases. The CDR3 spells CSAGQGSDTQYF. In DNA form, the CDR3 reads TGCAGTGCTGGTCAGGGGTCAGATACGCAGTATTTT.

Ten or more counts support this clonotype. The chain recombines TRBV7-2 with TRBJ1-3; no firm D call. Germline values: CDR1 SGHTA, CDR2 FQGNSA. The V end was cut by 5 bases, the J end by 0 bases, with 17 bases between. The CDR3 length is 17 residues. The CDR3 reads CASSPTNSIISGNTIYF. CDR3 DNA sequence: TGTGCCAGCAGCCCAACTAATTCGATAATCTCTGGAAACACCATATATTTT. Full variable domain (remainder filled in from reference TRBV7-2 and TRBJ1-3): GAGVSQSPSNKVTEKGKDVELRCDPISGHTALYWYRQSLGQGLEFLIYFQGNSAPDKSGLPSDRFSAERTGGSVSTLTIQRTQQEDSAVYLCASSPTNSIISGNTIYFGEGSWLTVV.

The chain recombines TRBV7-9 with TRBJ1-1; D is unresolved. The ends were cut back, 2 bases at V and 3 bases at J, with 10 bases in the middle. This CDR3 region has 14 residues. Germline values: CDR1 SEHNR, CDR2 FQNEAQ (reference sequence). The CDR3 DNA is TGTGCCAGCAGCTTAAATGCGGGCGACACTGAAGCTTTCTTT. Amino acid sequence: CASSLNAGDTEAFF.

This clonotype counts as medium-sized. This chain joins TRBV7-9 and TRBJ1-4; D ambiguous. The CDR3 is 14 residues long. The V end was cut by 3 bases, the J end by 8 bases, with 13 bases between. The germline V gene has CDR1 SEHNR and CDR2 FQNEAQ (reference sequence). As DNA, the CDR3 is TGTGCCAGCAGCTTTACCGGGTCTCAGGAAAAACTGTTTTTT. This sequence encodes CASSFTGSQEKLFF.

The chain joins TRBV3-1 to TRBJ1-3, with D unresolved. The V gene's germline CDR1 is LGHDT and CDR2 YNNKEL (reference sequence). The CDR3 has 12 residues. The germline V and J ends were trimmed by 6 bases and 2 bases, with 5 bases remaining between them. The CDR3 DNA reads as TGTGCCAGCAGAGATACTGGAAACACCATATATTTT. Amino acid sequence: CASRDTGNTIYF.

Comment on this clonotype: This may be a read error: a much more frequent sequence differs by one nucleotide. The chain couples TRBV6-2 or TRBV6-3 to TRBJ2-2; the D gene is possibly TRBD2 (6 bases). From germline, CDR1 is MNHEY and CDR2 SVGEGT. The CDR3 runs 14 residues. CDR3 protein: CASTRLVSTGELSF. Written as DNA, the CDR3 is TGTGCCAGCACGAGACTAGTGAGCACCGGGGAGCTGTCTTTT.

This clonotype was counted a few times. A much larger clone is a single base away; this may be a read error. The chain has TRBV30 and TRBJ1-5; possible D gene TRBD1, 5 bases. Germline V gene lookup returns CDR1 GTSNPN and CDR2 SVGIG (reference sequence). The CDR3 consists of 14 residues. V was clipped by 5 bases and J by 7 bases, with 18 bases between them. The CDR3 spells CAWRGLGVGQPQHF. The CDR3 DNA sequence: TGTGCCTGGCGTGGGCTGGGGGTGGGACAGCCCCAGCATTTT.

This clonotype was seen many times. The chain is built from TRBV9 and TRBJ2-3, with 10 bases identical to TRBD2. Per germline, CDR1 SGDLS and CDR2 YYNGEE. J was trimmed by 10 bases and V by 0 bases; bases with no gene match: 11. There are 16 residues in the CDR3. As DNA, the CDR3 is TGTGCCAGCAGCGTAGCTGAGGCGGCTAGCGGGGGCGCGCAGTATTTT. It encodes CASSVAEAASGGAQYF.

This clonotype occurred many times. The chain carries TRBV10-3 and TRBJ2-1; 9 nucleotides agree with TRBD2. This CDR3 is built from 15 residues. V shed 0 bases, J shed 5 bases, and the junction held 2 bases outside the gene matches. Germline CDR1 reads ENHRY; CDR2 reads SYGVKD. The CDR3 here is CAISESLAGDNEQFF. DNA for the CDR3: TGTGCCATCAGTGAGTCGTTAGCGGGGGACAATGAGCAGTTCTTC.

This clonotype was seen at least ten times. The chain carries TRBV5-1 and TRBJ2-7; TRBD2 matches at 11 bases. The CDR3 length is 15 residues. Germline-derived CDR1 and CDR2 are SGHRS and YFSETQ. V lost 3 bases to trimming and J lost 5 bases; unmatched junction nucleotides: 7. CDR3 sequence (DNA): TGCGCCAGCAGCTCTATTACTAGCGGGAGCAACGAGCAGTACTTC. Protein product: CASSSITSGSNEQYF.

This clonotype showed up many times. J is TRBJ1-6 and V is TRBV7-3; TRBD1 aligns across 7 bases. The CDR3 loop spans 15 amino acids. Germline loops: CDR1 SGHTA, CDR2 FQGTGA. Trimming cost V 5 bases and J 6 bases; bases outside gene matches: 7. CDR3 region: CASSTGTAPNSPLHF. In DNA form, the CDR3 reads TGTGCCAGCAGCACTGGGACAGCACCTAATTCACCCCTCCACTTT.